The following is a T cell receptor (beta chain) sequence with its context. Its cognate antigen is unknown. One junction end disagrees with the germline gene, perhaps due to a read error. Assay: immunoSEQ multiplex PCR; the TCRdb copy retains only in-frame clones and omits some. This table holds over 100,000 clones, around 86% found once. This sample was included in a study of T cell responses to AZD1222 COVID-19 vaccine. Study results and limitations: Most donors were white British, females outnumbered males, and clonal diversity was possibly underestimated.

Per germline, CDR1 SSHAT and CDR2 FNYEAQ (reference sequence). The CDR3 sequence is 14 residues long. This sample comprised peripheral blood, obtained on day 0 of AZD1222 vaccination. V gene TRBV7-7 combines with J gene TRBJ2-5; TRBD2 is a possible D gene (6 bases). The TCR was taken from an adult in good health. CDR3 DNA: TGTGCTAGCAGCGACTCCGGGAGCCTGGGGACCCAGTACTTC. Amino acids: CASSDSGSLGTQYF.